The 32 T cell receptor beta chains below come from one sample, sequenced in a study of identical twins. TCRdb used MiXCR to reprocess the 5' RACE reads, holding one entry per CDR3 protein. This table has approximately 890,000 distinct CDR3 sequences, about 12% appearing once. These data are also associated with another study on yellow fever vaccine responses in identical twins.

The sample comprised PBMCs. These receptors came from a woman younger than 30 in good health.

This clonotype has just a few counts. The chain recombines TRBV6-5 with TRBJ1-1, with TRBD1 as a possible D gene (6 bases). Between the trimmed V and J ends, which lost 6 bases and 4 bases, there was a span of 18 bases. CDR3 size: 15 residues. Germline values: CDR1 MNHEY, CDR2 SVGAGI. CDR3 sequence (DNA): TGTGCCAGCAGCTATTTACAGGGAGGCGGCACTGAAGCTTTCTTT. It is translated as CASSYLQGGGTEAFF.

In its sample, this clonotype was seen a few times. The rearrangement links TRBV12-3 or TRBV12-4 to TRBJ2-5; 9 bases are shared with TRBD2. The CDR3 contains 17 residues. Trimming cost V 6 bases and J 2 bases; bases outside gene matches: 13. The DNA of the CDR3 is TGTGCCAGCAGCAAAATTAGCGGGGGCGGCCAACAAGAGACCCAGTACTTC. Its translation is CASSKISGGGQQETQYF.

This chain joins TRBV11-1 and TRBJ2-7, with 7 bases that match TRBD1. J was trimmed by 5 bases and V by 5 bases; bases with no gene match: 9. CDR1 and CDR2 (germline): SGHAT, FQDESV (reference sequence). This CDR3 has 14 residues. Here the CDR3 reads CASSPGQRTHEQYF. In nucleotides, the CDR3 is TGTGCCAGCAGCCCGGGACAGCGGACCCACGAGCAGTACTTC.

This clonotype was counted many times. The V gene is TRBV28, the J gene TRBJ1-1; D gene uncertain. V lost 5 bases and J lost 6, with 10 bases in between. Germline-derived CDR1 and CDR2 are MDHEN and SYDVKM. This CDR3 has 12 residues. The CDR3 here is CASSPGAPEAFF. The CDR3 DNA sequence: TGTGCCAGCAGTCCAGGTGCTCCTGAAGCTTTCTTT.

The rearrangement uses TRBV3-1 and TRBJ1-1; TRBD1 aligns across 7 bases. The CDR3 has 14 amino acids. With V trimmed by 1 base and J by 7 bases, 6 bases remained unmatched. Germline values: CDR1 LGHDT, CDR2 YNNKEL (reference sequence). For the CDR3, the DNA is TGTGCCAGCAGCCAAGCCCCGGGACAGTATGAAGCTTTCTTT. Protein product: CASSQAPGQYEAFF.

This clonotype was seen only a few times. This chain uses TRBV5-5 with TRBJ1-1, with no clear D. The CDR3 is 16 amino acids. With 0 bases removed from V and 2 bases from J, the gap between germline ends came to 14 bases. Germline CDR1 is SGHKS and CDR2 is YYEKEE (reference sequence). The CDR3 bases are TGTGCCAGCAGCTTGGTGGGAAGGGAACTTAACACTGAAGCTTTCTTT. This sequence encodes CASSLVGRELNTEAFF.

The chain combines TRBV11-2 with TRBJ1-1; D perhaps matches TRBD1 (5 bases). Germline V CDR1 and CDR2: SGHAT, FQNNGV. This CDR3 contains 12 residues. V lost 7 bases to trimming and J lost 11 bases, with 17 bases between them. CDR3 sequence reads: CASNPVEGRAFF. The CDR3 region has the DNA TGTGCCAGCAACCCTGTCGAGGGGAGGGCTTTCTTT.

The chain uses TRBV2 and TRBJ2-3; D remains unclear. CDR3 length: 15 amino acids. Germline V gives CDR1 SNHLY, CDR2 FYNNEI. Trimming cost V 4 bases and J 6 bases, with 17 bases left between them. For the CDR3, the DNA is TGTGCCAGCAGTGTGTGGACGGCTGCCGGGGATACGCAGTATTTT. Translating gives CASSVWTAAGDTQYF.

The chain carries TRBV12-3 or TRBV12-4 and TRBJ2-5; TRBD2 agrees at 16 bases. The length of the CDR3 is 16 residues. The V gene end was trimmed by 7 bases and the J gene end by 4 bases; junction bases not matched to a gene: 6. The CDR3: CASIGTSGGVVETQYF. The CDR3 bases are TGTGCCAGCATCGGGACTAGCGGGGGGGTCGTAGAGACCCAGTACTTC.

Ten or more counts support this clonotype. The rearrangement uses TRBV25-1 and TRBJ1-2; 8 nucleotides align to TRBD1. The CDR3 totals 16 residues. In germline, CDR1 is MGHDK, CDR2 SYGVNS. J was trimmed by 4 bases and V by 3 bases; bases with no gene match: 10. The CDR3 DNA reads TGTGCCAGCAGTGATGGGCAGGGGGCTTCCCCCTATGGCTACACCTTC. This sequence encodes CASSDGQGASPYGYTF.

In its sample, this clonotype was seen a few times. The J gene is TRBJ2-3, the V gene TRBV12-3 or TRBV12-4; 7 bases are a match to TRBD1. The trim removed 2 bases at V and 3 bases at J, leaving 14 bases unmatched. There are 18 residues in the CDR3. The CDR3 reads CASSLTPGRTGGTDTQYF. CDR3 bases: TGTGCCAGCAGTTTAACTCCGGGACGGACAGGAGGTACAGATACGCAGTATTTT.

This clonotype was seen repeatedly, ten times or more. This chain links TRBV5-6 with TRBJ2-7, with unresolved D. Germline lookup yields CDR1 SGHDT and CDR2 YYEEEE. Trimming cost V 0 bases and J 2 bases, with 6 bases left between them. The CDR3 totals 13 residues. The DNA for the CDR3 is TGTGCCAGCAGCTTGGTGATCCCCTACGAGCAGTACTTC. It specifies CASSLVIPYEQYF.

This clonotype was seen more than once but under ten times. The chain uses TRBV29-1 and TRBJ2-7; possibly TRBD1 for D (6 bases). CDR1 and CDR2 (germline): SQVTM, ANQGSEA. The CDR3 covers 12 residues. The V and J ends lost 3 bases and 7 bases respectively, with 13 bases between them. Here the CDR3 reads CSVEATGNEQYF. The CDR3 region has the DNA TGCAGCGTTGAGGCGACAGGAAATGAGCAGTACTTC.

This clonotype was observed a few times. The V gene is TRBV29-1, the J gene TRBJ1-3; TRBD1 might be the D (6 bases). There are 15 residues in the CDR3. Per germline, CDR1 SQVTM and CDR2 ANQGSEA. Trimming shortened V by 5 bases and J by 3 bases, and 17 bases separated the two germline ends. The CDR3 protein is CSVRKGGDHGNTIYF. The DNA of the CDR3 is TGCAGCGTTAGAAAGGGGGGGGACCATGGAAACACCATATATTTT. The complete variable domain, with remaining parts taken from reference TRBV29-1 and TRBJ1-3, reads SAVISQKPSRDICQRGTSLTIQCQVDSQVTMMFWYRQQPGQSLTLIATANQGSEATYESGFVIDKFPISRPNLTFSTLTVSNMSPEDSSIYLCSVRKGGDHGNTIYFGEGSWLTVV.

This clonotype was seen repeatedly, ten times or more. The chain carries TRBV24-1 and TRBJ2-1; TRBD2 matches 7 bases. The germline CDR1 and CDR2 sequences are KGHDR and SFDVKD. This CDR3 comprises 16 residues. J lost 7 bases, V lost 4 bases, and 12 bases had no gene match. The CDR3 region has the DNA TGTGCCACCAGTGACCCGGGGACTAACCGTCGGAATGAGCAGTTCTTC. This translates into CATSDPGTNRRNEQFF.

This clonotype was seen more than once but under ten times. The chain links TRBV15 to TRBJ1-2; no reliable D call. Trimming shortened V by 8 bases and J by 7 bases, and 20 bases separated the two germline ends. The CDR3 spans 14 residues. Germline V gives CDR1 LNHNV, CDR2 YYDKDF (reference sequence). The CDR3 reads CATPHAVLEGGYTF. The CDR3 DNA reads as TGTGCCACCCCCCACGCCGTTCTGGAAGGTGGCTACACCTTC.

In this sample, this clonotype turned up a few times. The chain recombines TRBV2 with TRBJ1-2; D may be TRBD1 (5 bases). V was cut by 6 bases and J by 5 bases, with 13 bases left in between. The CDR3 extends over 13 amino acids. Germline lookup yields CDR1 SNHLY and CDR2 FYNNEI. The CDR3 loop reads CASSGTELYGYTF. CDR3 nucleotides: TGTGCCAGCAGCGGGACGGAGTTATATGGCTACACCTTC.

This chain uses TRBV20-1 with TRBJ1-5; D not resolved. The V gene lost 0 bases and the J gene lost 9 bases, with 9 bases spanning the gap. This CDR3 is built from 12 residues. Germline CDR1 DFQATT, CDR2 SNEGSKA (reference sequence). The CDR3 loop reads CSARDSLGPQHF. The CDR3 coding sequence is TGCAGTGCTAGAGACTCGTTGGGGCCCCAGCATTTT.

The chain employs TRBV6-1 and TRBJ2-1; TRBD2 agrees at 13 bases. Germline CDR1 MNHNS, CDR2 SASEGT. This CDR3 is built from 16 residues. V gave up 5 bases and J gave up 8 bases; unmatched junction bases: 9. The CDR3 sequence is CASSRQLAGGSDEQFF. CDR3 DNA: TGTGCCAGCAGTCGACAACTAGCGGGAGGGTCGGATGAGCAGTTCTTC.

This clonotype was picked up many times. The rearrangement links TRBV5-1 to TRBJ1-2, with a possible D match to TRBD1 (5 bases). CDR1 and CDR2 (germline): SGHRS, YFSETQ. There are 16 residues in the CDR3. The V gene lost 0 bases and the J gene lost 0 bases, with 12 bases spanning the gap. The CDR3 region is CASSLVQGGTNYGYTF. Written as DNA, the CDR3 is TGCGCCAGCAGCTTGGTCCAGGGTGGGACTAACTATGGCTACACCTTC.

The genes are TRBV29-1 and TRBJ2-1, with 12 bases that match TRBD2. CDR3 size: 16 residues. V shed 4 bases, J shed 0 bases, and the junction held 4 bases outside the gene matches. Germline-derived CDR1 and CDR2 are SQVTM and ANQGSEA. The CDR3 loop reads CSVGGLAGTSYNEQFF. The CDR3 coding sequence is TGCAGCGTTGGTGGACTAGCGGGGACCTCCTACAATGAGCAGTTCTTC.

The rearrangement links TRBV7-9 to TRBJ2-5; a possible D gene is TRBD2 (7 bases). CDR3 length: 17 amino acids. V was clipped by 5 bases and J by 1 base, with 20 bases between them. Germline CDR1 is SEHNR and CDR2 is FQNEAQ (reference sequence). The chain's CDR3 is CASSRLQGGWFQETQYF. The CDR3 DNA is TGTGCCAGCAGCCGTCTACAGGGAGGGTGGTTCCAAGAGACCCAGTACTTC.

This clonotype was seen a few times. The CDR3 nucleotides are TGTGCCATCAGTTCTCTTCTAGCGGGAGGTCAATACGAGCAGTACTTC. Encoded protein: CAISSLLAGGQYEQYF. This chain uses TRBV10-3 with TRBJ2-7, with 11 bases that match TRBD2. V lost 5 bases to trimming and J lost 4 bases; unmatched junction nucleotides: 10. The CDR3 has 16 amino acids. Germline values: CDR1 ENHRY, CDR2 SYGVKD.

This clonotype has only a few counts. The gene calls are TRBV6-1 and TRBJ1-2; D is uncertain. Germline V CDR1 and CDR2: MNHNS, SASEGT. Between the trimmed V and J ends, which lost 6 bases and 0 bases, there was a span of 8 bases. The CDR3 spans 13 residues. The CDR3 DNA follows: TGTGCCAGCAGCCGCAGAGCTAACTATGGCTACACCTTC. It codes for CASSRRANYGYTF.

The rearrangement links TRBV10-3 to TRBJ2-3, with D possibly matching TRBD2 (6 bases). Germline loops: CDR1 ENHRY, CDR2 SYGVKD. The CDR3 is 14 residues long. Trimming cost V 0 bases and J 3 bases, with 7 bases left between them. CDR3 DNA sequence: TGTGCCATCAGTGAGTCGAGCGGGACAGATACGCAGTATTTT. Protein: CAISESSGTDTQYF.

The chain couples TRBV20-1 to TRBJ1-1; D ambiguous. The CDR3 length is 13 residues. The germline V gene has CDR1 DFQATT and CDR2 SNEGSKA (reference sequence). V was cut by 2 bases and J by 1 base, with 8 bases left in between. In DNA, the CDR3 is TGCAGTGCTAGATCGGGGAGGAACACTGAAGCTTTCTTT. This encodes CSARSGRNTEAFF.

This clonotype was counted at least ten times. The rearrangement uses TRBV12-3 or TRBV12-4 and TRBJ2-3, with TRBD1 matching 8 bases. The V gene end was trimmed by 5 bases and the J gene end by 1 base; junction bases not matched to a gene: 2. The CDR3 is 14 amino acids. The CDR3 DNA sequence: TGTGCCAGCAGTCCGACAGGGGGCACAGATACGCAGTATTTT. The encoded protein is CASSPTGGTDTQYF.

There are a few counts of this clonotype. The CDR3 loop reads CASSLLQSHEQYF. CDR3 bases: TGCGCCAGCAGCTTGCTTCAGAGCCACGAGCAGTACTTC. The rearrangement uses TRBV5-1 and TRBJ2-7; D not resolved. Looked up from germline, CDR1 is SGHRS and CDR2 is YFSETQ. The V gene lost 1 base and the J gene lost 5 bases, with 10 bases spanning the gap. The CDR3 is 13 amino acids.

This rearrangement joins TRBV10-3 to TRBJ2-2, with D perhaps TRBD2 (5 bases). The ends were cut back, 2 bases at V and 4 bases at J, with 11 bases in the middle. CDR1 ENHRY and CDR2 SYGVKD come from the germline V gene. The CDR3 consists of 15 residues. CDR3 sequence reads: CAISERGSSTGELFF. For the CDR3, the DNA is TGTGCCATCAGTGAGCGGGGTTCGAGCACCGGGGAGCTGTTTTTT.

This clonotype was seen only a few times. Germline and junction disagree at one end, which may indicate a read error. The chain joins TRBV11-2 to TRBJ1-6, with D perhaps TRBD1 (6 bases). This CDR3 contains 17 residues. CDR1 and CDR2 from the germline V gene are SGHAT and FQNNGV. The CDR3 region is CASSLGQYISSNSPLHF. CDR3 bases: TGTGCCAGCAGCCTAGGACAGTACATCTCCTCTAATTCACCCCTCCACTTT.

The V and J genes are TRBV27 and TRBJ1-2; 7 bases align to TRBD1. V trimming: 3 bases; J trimming: 4 bases; junction bases outside the gene matches: 8. Looked up from germline, CDR1 is MNHEY and CDR2 is SMNVEV (reference sequence). The CDR3 consists of 15 residues. The CDR3 sequence is CASSFLGTEGYGYTF. DNA for the CDR3: TGTGCCAGCAGTTTCCTGGGGACAGAGGGCTATGGCTACACCTTC.

This clonotype was observed a handful of times. The J gene is TRBJ2-3, the V gene TRBV29-1, with TRBD2 matching 12 bases. Germline V CDR1 and CDR2: SQVTM, ANQGSEA. V lost 5 bases to trimming and J lost 6 bases; unmatched junction nucleotides: 12. The CDR3 runs to 16 residues. CDR3 region: CSVLTSGRPVGDTQYF. The DNA for the CDR3 is TGCAGCGTTCTAACTAGCGGGAGGCCAGTTGGTGATACGCAGTATTTT.